The clone carrying this TCR beta chain ranks as medium-sized in terms of frequency. Its antigen is unidentified. Multiplex touch-down PCR amplified TRB using TRB-A and TRB-B pools in one tube. Reanalyzing the multiplex PCR reads, TCRdb keeps one entry per CDR3 protein, without DNA. The sample's table shows 4,000 or so distinct CDR3 sequences. Germline CDR1 is SGHNT and CDR2 is YYREEE (reference sequence). The CDR3 is made up of 14 amino acids. TRB was amplified from roughly 270 ng of peripheral blood genomic DNA per sample. The sample is drawn from a study of T cell clusters in autoimmune cytopenias. Whole-study results and caveats: Primary autoimmune cytopenia patients seemingly lacked the physiological T cell clusters found in healthy donors.

A further study also used this sample, focusing on T cell repertoires in aging, cancer and after chemotherapy. From that study: Clear clonal overlap appeared across healthy donor samples taken over several months to years. Age-matched healthy donors had significantly more diverse, less clonal blood TCR repertoires than untreated cancer patients. In healthy donors, age-related TCR diversity loss mainly reflected lost richness.

Sequencing input: peripheral blood. This chain uses TRBV5-4 with TRBJ2-7; lacking DNA, the TRBD2 call made by TCRdb goes unchecked. The receptor's source is a human donor in good health. The CDR3 spells CASRPTTSSYEQYF.